This T cell receptor (beta chain) emerged from a study of T cell responses to AZD1222 COVID-19 vaccine. In the case of this clone: Its antigen remains unidentified.

In germline, CDR1 is LNHDA, CDR2 SQIVND (reference sequence). The CDR3 contains 16 residues. V lost 5 bases to trimming and J lost 1 base, with 15 bases between them. Here immunoSEQ multiplex PCR was the method, and the copy in TCRdb shows in-frame clones only, minus some. The sample consists of over 150,000 clones, around 90% of them appearing once. Study-wide results and caveats: Clonal diversity was possibly underestimated, and white British individuals and females predominated among donors. Spike-specific TCR breadth and depth were elevated following two AZD1222 doses. Seropositive AZD1222 recipients at baseline numbered only 6 or 7.

The rearrangement joins TRBV19 to TRBJ1-5; a weak D match, TRBD1 (5 bases). The material was peripheral blood, obtained on day 0 of AZD1222 vaccination. The sequence was collected from an adult in good health. For the CDR3, the DNA is TGTGCCAGTAGTTTGATGGGGACGGGGAGCAATCAGCCCCAGCATTTT. Encoded protein: CASSLMGTGSNQPQHF.